Below are 30 T cell receptor beta chains sequenced from a single sample in a study of breast tumors, draining lymph nodes, adjacent tissues. Axillary draining lymph nodes of breast cancer patients supplied the node samples. A single record per CDR3 protein comes from TCRdb applying MiXCR to the multiplex PCR reads. The table has around 140,000 distinct CDR3 sequences, about 20% seen once. The sequencing input was axillary lymph node tissue. The receptors were sampled from a female donor with breast cancer. Some clones in this sample may be carry-over from other donors' samples.

This clonotype was detected many times. V and J are TRBV12-3 or TRBV12-4 and TRBJ2-7, with 7 bases fitting TRBD2. With V trimmed by 6 bases and J by 3 bases, 11 bases remained unmatched. The CDR3 spans 15 residues. The CDR3 spells CASSRVSGTHYEQYF. The CDR3 bases are TGTGCCAGCAGCCGAGTCAGCGGGACCCACTACGAGCAGTACTTC.

Ten or more counts support this clonotype. The chain carries TRBV28 and TRBJ2-7, with 7 nucleotides matching TRBD2. CDR3 length equals 14 residues. J was trimmed by 3 bases and V by 6 bases; bases with no gene match: 8. CDR1 is MDHEN, CDR2 SYDVKM, per germline. CDR3 in amino acids: CASRWTRGSYEQYF. CDR3 DNA: TGTGCCAGCAGGTGGACACGCGGGAGCTACGAGCAGTACTTC.

This clonotype was observed a handful of times. The rearrangement joins TRBV27 to TRBJ2-7, with 7 bases lining up with TRBD1. Trimming removed 3 bases from V and 0 bases from J; junction bases left unmatched: 8. The CDR3 sequence is 16 residues long. Per germline, CDR1 MNHEY and CDR2 SMNVEV (reference sequence). CDR3 coding DNA: TGTGCCAGCAGTTTGGAAAGGACAGGTCTCTCCTACGAGCAGTACTTC. Its protein product is CASSLERTGLSYEQYF.

The CDR3 is CASSVGLAGGPGNEQFF. The CDR3 bases are TGTGCCAGCAGTGTGGGACTAGCGGGAGGGCCAGGGAATGAGCAGTTCTTC. V gene TRBV28 combines with J gene TRBJ2-1; 16 bases line up with TRBD2. The CDR3 sequence is 17 residues long. Unmatched junction bases numbered 8, after V lost 5 bases and J lost 7 bases. Germline V gene data show CDR1 as MDHEN and CDR2 as SYDVKM.

Details on this clonotype: Since no conserved phenylalanine or tryptophan closes the CDR3, a read error is the likely cause. The chain recombines TRBV11-3 with TRBJ2-5; D unclear. Trimming removed 0 bases from V and 3 bases from J, with 8 bases in between. The CDR3 length is 14 residues. The germline V gene has CDR1 SGHNT and CDR2 YENEEA. The chain's CDR3 is CASSLEGRKETQYS. The CDR3 DNA is TGTGCCAGCAGCTTAGAGGGTAGAAAAGAGACCCAGTACTCC.

Many counts were recorded for this clonotype. An end of the junction differs from the germline gene, which may be a read error. The chain employs TRBV20-1 and TRBJ1-2; tentatively, D is TRBD1 (5 bases). Germline V gene sequence: CDR1 DFQATT, CDR2 SNEGSKA (reference sequence). This CDR3 spans 13 amino acids. In DNA, the CDR3 is TGCAGTGCTAGACTCAGGGTCGGGGGTGGCCACACCTTC. Protein product: CSARLRVGGGHTF.

This clonotype was recorded many times. The chain recombines TRBV30 with TRBJ1-6; 10 positions agree with TRBD1. The V gene's germline CDR1 is GTSNPN and CDR2 SVGIG (reference sequence). Trimming cost V 0 bases and J 10 bases; bases outside gene matches: 3. The length of the CDR3 is 14 residues. CDR3 bases: TGTGCCTGGAGTGTCCGGGACAGGGGCTCACCCCTCCACTTT. Translating it yields CAWSVRDRGSPLHF.

This clonotype was detected many times. The chain links TRBV30 to TRBJ2-7; TRBD2 matches 10 bases. The CDR3 is 15 amino acids. Per germline, CDR1 GTSNPN and CDR2 SVGIG (reference sequence). V was pared by 0 bases and J by 3 bases, with 5 bases of the junction left unmatched. CDR3 DNA: TGTGCCTGGAGTGTTAAGCGGGAGGGCGACTACGAGCAGTACTTC. The encoded protein is CAWSVKREGDYEQYF.

Comments on this clonotype: Since a much larger clone is just one base distant, this may be a read error. J is TRBJ2-1 and V is TRBV7-9; 11 bases are a match to TRBD2. Germline lookup yields CDR1 SEHNR and CDR2 FQNEAQ (reference sequence). This CDR3 is 15 amino acids long. In nucleotides, the CDR3 is TGTGCCAGCAGCCACACTAGCGGGAGAACAAATGAGCGGTTCTTC. The encoded protein is CASSHTSGRTNERFF. The full variable domain, completed using reference TRBV7-9 and TRBJ2-1, is DTGVSQNPRHKITKRGQNVTFRCDPISEHNRLYWYRQTLGQGPEFLTYFQNEAQLEKSRLLSDRFSAERPKGSFSTLEIQRTEQGDSAMYLCASSHTSGRTNERFFGPGTRLTVL.

The gene calls are TRBV20-1 and TRBJ1-1, with a possible D match to TRBD1 (6 bases). V lost 3 bases, J lost 0 bases, and 11 bases lay in between. The CDR3 sequence is 14 residues long. The germline V gene has CDR1 DFQATT and CDR2 SNEGSKA (reference sequence). The CDR3 sequence is CSASRQALNTEAFF. The DNA of the CDR3 is TGCAGTGCTAGCAGACAGGCGTTGAACACTGAAGCTTTCTTT.

This clonotype was seen repeatedly, ten times or more. The genes are TRBV29-1 and TRBJ2-3, with 10 bases matching TRBD2. V shed 6 bases and J 2 bases; nucleotides not matched to a gene: 8. Per germline, CDR1 SQVTM and CDR2 ANQGSEA. The CDR3 has 15 residues. CDR3 protein: CSVGTSGTFTDTQYF. CDR3 sequence (DNA): TGCAGCGTCGGAACTAGCGGGACCTTCACAGATACGCAGTATTTT.

This clonotype showed up many times. The chain recombines TRBV10-3 with TRBJ2-7; D gene uncertain. V was cut by 4 bases and J by 0 bases, with 13 bases left in between. Germline V gene data show CDR1 as ENHRY and CDR2 as SYGVKD. The CDR3 spans 15 residues. The CDR3 coding sequence is TGTGCCATCAGTGGAGGCGACACCAGCTCCTACGAGCAGTACTTC. It yields the protein CAISGGDTSSYEQYF.

A remark on this clonotype: This clone may be a read error of a much larger clone one base away. No conserved phenylalanine or tryptophan is present at the end of the CDR3, so a read error is the likely explanation. CDR3 nucleotide sequence: TGTGCCAGCAGCTTGTTCGGGGATCTCACCACCATATATCTT. It yields the protein CASSLFGDLTTIYL. The chain combines TRBV5-4 with TRBJ1-3; no reliable D call. The V and J ends lost 1 base and 9 bases respectively, with 14 bases between them. Germline CDR1 reads SGHNT; CDR2 reads YYREEE (reference sequence). CDR3 size: 14 residues.

This clonotype was seen many times. This chain links TRBV12-3 or TRBV12-4 with TRBJ2-3; TRBD1 aligns across 9 bases. The length of the CDR3 is 16 residues. With V trimmed by 4 bases and J by 2 bases, 7 bases remained unmatched. This chain's CDR3 is CASSSGTGYSTDTQYF. CDR3 DNA: TGTGCCAGCAGTTCCGGGACAGGGTATTCCACAGATACGCAGTATTTT.

The sample holds a few counts of this clonotype. This chain links TRBV3-1 with TRBJ2-1; D not certain. Germline V CDR1 and CDR2: LGHDT, YNNKEL (reference sequence). This CDR3 is built from 12 residues. V lost 5 bases to trimming and J lost 6 bases, with 8 bases between them. The CDR3 region is CASSLLLNEQFF. The CDR3 DNA reads as TGTGCCAGCAGCTTACTCCTCAATGAGCAGTTCTTC.

This clonotype was recorded a few times. V and J are TRBV3-1 and TRBJ2-1, with D tentatively TRBD2 (5 bases). The V gene's germline CDR1 is LGHDT and CDR2 YNNKEL (reference sequence). This CDR3 comprises 15 residues. The germline V and J ends were trimmed by 3 bases and 0 bases, with 9 bases remaining between them. The CDR3 DNA follows: TGTGCCAGCAGCCAGGACTTGAGCTCCTACAATGAGCAGTTCTTC. Protein: CASSQDLSSYNEQFF.

This clonotype appeared many times. The rearrangement joins TRBV5-1 to TRBJ2-5; D perhaps matches TRBD2 (5 bases). The CDR3 is made up of 16 amino acids. Germline lookup yields CDR1 SGHRS and CDR2 YFSETQ. Trimming took off 0 bases at V and 5 bases at J, with 17 bases between the two ends. In nucleotides, the CDR3 is TGCGCCAGCAGCTTGGTTGCGGGCTCGTGGAGGGAGACCCAGTACTTC. It specifies CASSLVAGSWRETQYF.

This clonotype was found many times. V and J are TRBV6-1 and TRBJ2-7; TRBD2 matches 13 bases. Germline-derived CDR1 and CDR2 are MNHNS and SASEGT. The CDR3 length is 18 residues. The trim removed 7 bases at V and 3 bases at J, leaving 15 bases unmatched. CDR3 sequence reads: CASTKDTGTSGIYYEQYF. CDR3 in DNA: TGTGCCAGCACCAAGGACACAGGGACTAGCGGGATCTACTACGAGCAGTACTTC.

This clonotype was seen repeatedly, ten times or more. The chain combines TRBV4-2 with TRBJ2-3, with D maybe TRBD2 (6 bases). The V and J ends lost 1 base and 0 bases respectively, with 14 bases between them. Germline CDR1 reads LGHNA; CDR2 reads YNFKEQ. CDR3 length equals 17 residues. In nucleotides, the CDR3 is TGTGCCAGCAGCCAAGGGGTTAGCGGACCTAGCACAGATACGCAGTATTTT. This encodes CASSQGVSGPSTDTQYF.

DNA of the CDR3: TGTGCCAGCAGTCCCCAGGGGGGATTCGAGCAGTACTTC. Residues: CASSPQGGFEQYF. The chain has TRBV25-1 and TRBJ2-7; a weak D match, TRBD1 (7 bases). The CDR3 loop spans 13 amino acids. The germline CDR1 and CDR2 sequences are MGHDK and SYGVNS. V shed 5 bases and J shed 6 bases, with 14 bases lying between them.

This clonotype came up a few times. This sequence joins TRBV6-6 and TRBJ1-5; 9 positions agree with TRBD1. Trimming removed 3 bases from V and 6 bases from J; junction bases left unmatched: 3. The CDR3 contains 14 residues. Germline-derived CDR1 and CDR2 are MNHNY and SVGAGI (reference sequence). The CDR3 is CASSYGQGSQPQHF. The CDR3 DNA follows: TGTGCCAGCAGTTATGGACAGGGGTCTCAGCCCCAGCATTTT.

This clonotype was seen at least ten times. This chain links TRBV29-1 with TRBJ1-4, with 9 bases matching TRBD1. Trimming cost V 4 bases and J 11 bases; bases outside gene matches: 5. This CDR3 spans 12 amino acids. Per germline, CDR1 SQVTM and CDR2 ANQGSEA. CDR3 DNA sequence: TGCAGCGTTGGGGACAGGGCAGATAAACTGTTTTTT. This translates into CSVGDRADKLFF.

This clonotype has at least ten counts. The gene calls are TRBV12-3 or TRBV12-4 and TRBJ2-2; possible D gene TRBD1, 5 bases. V was shortened by 9 bases and J by 1 base, with 9 bases between the two germline ends. The CDR3 is made up of 13 amino acids. This chain's CDR3 is CASGDRNTGELFF. In DNA form, the CDR3 reads TGTGCCAGTGGAGACAGGAACACCGGGGAGCTGTTTTTT.

This clonotype was detected ten times or more. This sequence joins TRBV3-1 and TRBJ1-6, with 9 bases aligning to TRBD1. Trimming at V came to 0 bases and at J to 3 bases, leaving 3 bases not matched to a gene. This CDR3 has 17 residues. CDR1 is LGHDT, CDR2 YNNKEL, per germline (reference sequence). CDR3 sequence: CASSQDTGGGYNSPLHF. CDR3 bases: TGTGCCAGCAGCCAAGATACAGGGGGCGGCTATAATTCACCCCTCCACTTT. The full variable domain, with the rest looked up from reference TRBV3-1 and TRBJ1-6, is DTAVSQTPKYLVTQMGNDKSIKCEQNLGHDTMYWYKQDSKKFLKIMFSYNNKELIINETVPNRFSPKSPDKAHLNLHINSLELGDSAVYFCASSQDTGGGYNSPLHFGNGTRLTVT.

J is TRBJ2-5 and V is TRBV11-2; a possible D gene is TRBD2 (5 bases). V lost 4 bases, J lost 7 bases, and 16 bases lay in between. The CDR3 covers 14 residues. Germline V lookup: CDR1 SGHAT, CDR2 FQNNGV. CDR3 amino acids: CASSSNPGRGTQYF. The DNA for the CDR3 is TGTGCCAGCAGCTCCAACCCGGGCCGGGGGACCCAGTACTTC.

There are many counts of this clonotype. The chain recombines TRBV12-3 or TRBV12-4 with TRBJ1-5; 8 nucleotides line up with TRBD1. The CDR3 spans 15 residues. J gave up 6 bases and V 4 bases, and 8 bases lay outside the gene matches. The CDR3 nucleotides read TGTGCCAGCAGTTCACAGGGGGGCCAGGGTCAGCCCCAGCATTTT. Its translation is CASSSQGGQGQPQHF.

Worth noting for this clonotype: The junction departs from the called germline gene at one end, perhaps through a read error. The V call is TRBV7-2, the J call TRBJ1-4, with 7 bases aligning to TRBD1. Germline loops: CDR1 SGHTA, CDR2 FQGNSA. This CDR3 has 16 amino acids. CDR3 in amino acids: CASGIDRASANEKLFF. CDR3 bases: TGTGCCAGCGGCATTGACAGGGCCTCGGCTAATGAAAAACTGTTTTTC. The whole variable domain, filled in from reference TRBV7-2 and TRBJ1-4, reads GAGVSQSPSNKVTEKGKDVELRCDPISGHTALYWYRQSLGQGLEFLIYFQGNSAPDKSGLPSDRFSAERTGGSVSTLTIQRTQQEDSAVYLCASGIDRASANEKLFFGSGTQLSVL.

For this clonotype: It may be a read error: a sequence one base away is much more abundant. This rearrangement joins TRBV30 to TRBJ2-7; D is perhaps TRBD1 or TRBD2 (6 bases each). Trimming shortened V by 4 bases and J by 6 bases, and 16 bases separated the two germline ends. The CDR3 is 13 residues long. Germline V lookup: CDR1 GTSNPN, CDR2 SVGIG (reference sequence). The chain's CDR3 is CAWMEGGRGEQYF. CDR3 in DNA: TGTGCCTGGATGGAGGGGGGACGCGGCGAGCAGTACTTC.

This clonotype was counted a few times. The chain uses TRBV10-2 and TRBJ2-4; D is uncertain. In germline, CDR1 is WSHSY, CDR2 SAAADI. The CDR3 consists of 18 residues. Deletions cut 3 bases from V and 0 bases from J, with 18 bases between. The CDR3 DNA is TGCGCCAGCAGTGATGGACCCTATGCTGCCCGAGCCAAAAACATTCAGTACTTC. This encodes CASSDGPYAARAKNIQYF.

A word on this clonotype: A much more abundant neighbour one base away suggests this may be a read error. The chain links TRBV7-9 to TRBJ2-3; D possibly corresponds to TRBD2 (5 bases). The V end lost 8 bases, the J end lost 5 bases, and 17 bases lay between the germline ends. The CDR3 contains 14 residues. Germline lookup yields CDR1 SEHNR and CDR2 FQNEAQ (reference sequence). CDR3 residues: CASGYLRTGDTQYF. The DNA of the CDR3 is TGTGCCAGCGGCTACTTAAGGACTGGAGATACGCAGTATTTT.